This T cell receptor beta chain was captured in a study of blood T cells in healthy people across ages. Each donor gave roughly 10 milliliters of peripheral blood. It was with a sample-barcoded 5' primer and a J-beta primer mix that a second PCR of roughly 6 to 12 cycles was run. Per sample, CDR3-containing paired-end reads numbered at least 2.5 million. In TCRdb, the 5' RACE reads were re-called with MiXCR into one record per CDR3 protein. The sample has hundreds of thousands of distinct CDR3 sequences; roughly 25% are singletons. The sample holds a few counts of this clonotype. Germline CDR1 reads DFQATT; CDR2 reads SNEGSKA (reference sequence). The CDR3 contains 16 residues. V lost 0 bases and J lost 0, with 12 bases in between. These sequences were also reported in another study, on T cells of mothers and their children. This second report adds: Random nucleotides (2-4) and sample barcodes were added by the M1S primer used in the second PCR. The TCR beta CDR3 read count exceeded 10 million for each mother and was some 2.7 million for each child.

The chain joins TRBV20-1 to TRBJ2-4; D tentatively fits TRBD1 or TRBD2 (5 bases each). This receptor was obtained from a boy between 10 and 17 years old in good health. Sequences were obtained from blood. The CDR3 DNA is TGCAGTGCTAGAGATCCTCCTGGGGGAGCCAAAAACATTCAGTACTTC. Protein sequence: CSARDPPGGAKNIQYF.